This is a list of T cell receptor beta chains from one sample in a study of beta chain features in type 1 diabetes. Sequencing used immunoSEQ multiplex PCR; TCRdb keeps in-frame clones, though not all of them. Of about 160,000 clones in the sample, 9% were seen once. The sample comprised central memory CD4+ T cells from blood. All receptors derive from a woman aged 25 to 39 with type 1 diabetes. Both conserved end residues are trimmed from each CDR3. Only some rows state a clone size, as once, few, many or a class for expanded clones.

few TRBV4-2 ASSQEQGESYEQY
. TRBV28 ASSPMARGRYNEQF
. TRBV15 ATSREGAGETQY
. TRBV5-1 ASSSQGRTYEQY
few TRBV7-6 ASSLAGSGSTDTQY
few TRBV28 ASIDSTSQETQY
. TRBV20-1 SAIPSDTQY
. TRBV6-1 ASSERGDTQY
. TRBV29-1 SVRPSGNIQY
few TRBV20-1 SARVRNEQF
few TRBV5-1 ASSLGSEHYGYT
few TRBV18 ASSFGGGSGANVLT
few TRBV2 ASSEAQDVEQF
few TRBV4-1 ASSQDPGTSNENEQF
. TRBV11-2 ASSLDPGVGYEQY
few TRBV27 ASSNKAGRSYEQY
few TRBV9 ASSVYRTGELF
few TRBV5-1 ASSLRLADTGELF
. TRBV15 ATSRGTGGAVGGYT
few TRBV7-9 ASSLTQTGYEQF
. TRBV5-1 ASSLVGGVNTEAF
few TRBV15 ATSRGETGYEQY
. TRBV27 ASSPDRVVGEQY
. TRBV18 ASNRDRGAYEQY
once TRBV2 ASSRDSDEQF
. TRBV30 AWNRGLISGANVLT
few TRBV11-2 ASSLQAQSNTEAF
few TRBV29-1 SVGQVSNEQF
few TRBV2 ASSEELGVEQY
. TRBV23-1 ASSQIRDRDGYT
. TRBV30 AWKGLGRDYGYT
few TRBV28 ASSYPGESTDTQY
. TRBV5-1 ASSLGGSTGHTEAF
. TRBV18 ASSPGQNTGELF
. TRBV2 ACYRATSGNTIY
. TRBV7-6 ASSRTSESEQY
few TRBV7-7 ASSLTGKTGELF
. TRBV7-8 ASSRQGGGNIQY
. TRBV28 ASSSVQGKGGYT
. TRBV7-3 ASSPTGKSGEQY
few TRBV7-9 ASSHRGAKNIQY
few TRBV18 ASSPPAYGDIQY
. TRBV7-3 ASRPDRVVAELF
few TRBV5-8 ASMAGAYNEQF
. TRBV5-4 ASSPGQGGTEAF
. TRBV25-1 ASSESHGSTDTQY
few TRBV6-6 ASRSLGTSYNEQF
few TRBV7-3 ASSLTEATFNVLT
. TRBV5-1 ASSSDRMRTDTQY
few TRBV28 ASSSGTGGSYEQY
few TRBV6-6 ASSYPTSGTDTQY
few TRBV29-1 SVGDVRTDANIQY